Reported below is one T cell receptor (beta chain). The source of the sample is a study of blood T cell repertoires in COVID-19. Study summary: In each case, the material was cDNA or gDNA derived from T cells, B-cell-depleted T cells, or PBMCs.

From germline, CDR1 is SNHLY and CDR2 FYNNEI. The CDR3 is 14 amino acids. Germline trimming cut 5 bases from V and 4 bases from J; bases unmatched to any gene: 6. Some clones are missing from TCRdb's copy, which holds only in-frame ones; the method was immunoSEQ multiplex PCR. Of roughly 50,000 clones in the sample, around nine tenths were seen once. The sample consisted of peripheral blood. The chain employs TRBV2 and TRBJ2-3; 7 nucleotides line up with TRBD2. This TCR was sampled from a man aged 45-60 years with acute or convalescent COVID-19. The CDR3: CASSKTAGSDTQYF. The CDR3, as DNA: TGTGCCAGCAGTAAGACAGCGGGATCAGATACGCAGTATTTT.